These T cell receptor beta chains were read from a single sample in a study of control samples from healthy donors and cancer patients. Produced via immunoSEQ multiplex PCR; TCRdb's table is partial and in-frame only. Counted here are about 180,000 clones, 90% occurring once; the ten biggest clones make up around 1.5%. The material sequenced was blood. All receptors derive from a woman aged 45-59 years in good health. Both conserved end residues are part of each CDR3. A D gene is named only where the DNA matches it firmly. For some rows the clone size is stated as once, few or many, or as a class when expanded; others skip it.

size,D,length,V,J,DNA,CDR3
.,.,15,TRBV15,TRBJ1-2,TGTGCCACCAGCAGAGATTTGTCTGGACAGCCCCTCATCACCTTC,CATSRDLSGQPLITF
.,.,13,TRBV29-1,TRBJ1-1,TGCAGCGTTTTGAGACAGATGAACACTGAAGCTTTCTTT,CSVLRQMNTEAFF
.,TRBD1,16,TRBV19,TRBJ1-5,TGTGCCAGTAGTATAGCAGGGGGGACAGCGTTGCAGCCCCAGCATTTT,CASSIAGGTALQPQHF
.,.,15,TRBV15,TRBJ1-2,TGTGCCACCAGCAGAGATTCTGGACGTATGGGGGGCTACACCTTC,CATSRDSGRMGGYTF
.,.,15,TRBV11-2,TRBJ1-5,TGTGCCAGCAGCTTAGGCAGGGGCGCTGGGCAGCCCCAGCATTTT,CASSLGRGAGQPQHF
once,.,15,TRBV7-9,TRBJ2-7,TGTGCCAGTCAGCGGACCGGGACTCAAGGTCACGAGCAGTACTTC,CASQRTGTQGHEQYF
.,.,14,TRBV7-8,TRBJ2-1,TGTGCCAGCCGTCTGGGACACCAGAACAATGAGCAGTTCTTC,CASRLGHQNNEQFF
.,TRBD1,14,TRBV28,TRBJ1-2,TGTGCCAGCAGTGGGACAGCTTCTAACTATGGCTACACCTTC,CASSGTASNYGYTF
.,.,16,TRBV9,TRBJ2-1,TGTGCCAGCAGCGTAGATGGCTTTAGCTCCTACAATGAGCAGTTCTTC,CASSVDGFSSYNEQFF
.,.,13,TRBV6-2/TRBV6-3,TRBJ1-1,TGTGCCAGCAGTTACGGATTTGGACAAGAAGCTTTCTTT,CASSYGFGQEAFF
.,.,13,TRBV7-7,TRBJ2-2,TGTGCCAGCAGCTTAGCGCTTACCGGGGAGCTGTTTTTT,CASSLALTGELFF
once,.,13,TRBV30,TRBJ1-2,TGTGCCTGGAATAAGAACACTAACTATGGCTACACCTTC,CAWNKNTNYGYTF
.,TRBD2,17,TRBV10-3,TRBJ2-2,TGTGCCATCAGTGAGTCTAGCGGGGGAACGAACACCGGGGAGCTGTTTTTT,CAISESSGGTNTGELFF
.,.,13,TRBV5-6,TRBJ2-5,TGTGCCAGCAGCTTGAGGGGTGGAGAGACCCAGTACTTC,CASSLRGGETQYF
few,.,14,TRBV3-1/TRBV3-2,TRBJ2-7,TGTGCCAGCAGCCGGGACGGCCTTTCCTACGAGCAGTACTTC,CASSRDGLSYEQYF
.,.,14,TRBV6-5,TRBJ2-2,TGTGCCAGCACCCTAACAGGGAACACCGGGGAGCTGTTTTTT,CASTLTGNTGELFF
.,.,14,TRBV5-6,TRBJ2-5,TGTGCCAGCAGCTTACTACAGGGCCAAGAGACCCAGTACTTC,CASSLLQGQETQYF
.,.,17,TRBV16,TRBJ2-2,TGTGCCAGCAGCCAATCGCTGACTACTAAGCGGACCGGGGAGCTGTTTTTT,CASSQSLTTKRTGELFF
.,.,12,TRBV7-3,TRBJ1-2,TGTGCCAGCAGCTCCCACTCCTATGGCTACACCTTC,CASSSHSYGYTF
.,.,13,TRBV9,TRBJ1-2,TGTGCCAGCAGCCCGGGACGGACGTATGGCTACACCTTC,CASSPGRTYGYTF
once,TRBD1,15,TRBV6-5,TRBJ1-1,TGTGCCAGCAGTCGTTTTACAGGGGGAGGAACTGAAGCTTTCTTT,CASSRFTGGGTEAFF
.,.,14,TRBV2,TRBJ2-2,TGTGCCAGCAGCCGCCGGACAGTTACCGGGGAGCTGTTTTTT,CASSRRTVTGELFF
.,.,14,TRBV5-6,TRBJ2-5,TGTGCCAGCAGCTCAACCAGGGGTGCGGAGACCCAGTACTTC,CASSSTRGAETQYF
.,.,15,TRBV19,TRBJ1-2,TGTGCCAGTAGTACCGACCACAGGGAACGGAATGGCTACACCTTC,CASSTDHRERNGYTF
.,TRBD2,18,TRBV7-2,TRBJ2-5,TGTGCCAGCAGCTTTGGGGTGCTAGCGGGAGAGAGGGGGGAGACCCAGTACTTC,CASSFGVLAGERGETQYF
.,.,15,TRBV7-8,TRBJ1-4,TGTGCCAGCAGCTTAGTTCCGGCCCATTATGAAAAACTGTTTTTT,CASSLVPAHYEKLFF
.,TRBD2,16,TRBV28,TRBJ2-2,TGTGCCAGCAGGTCCCTCGGGGGAGGGAGGGCCGGGGAGCTGTTTTTT,CASRSLGGGRAGELFF
.,.,13,TRBV12-3/TRBV12-4,TRBJ1-2,TGTGCCAGCAGTTTGATGAGATTCTATGGCTACACCTTC,CASSLMRFYGYTF
.,TRBD1,15,TRBV7-9,TRBJ1-3,TGTGCCATACGATCACAGGGGAAGGGCGAAAACACCATATATTTT,CAIRSQGKGENTIYF
.,TRBD1,14,TRBV18,TRBJ2-7,TGTGCCAGCTCACCCTCAGGACAGGGTGGGGAGCAGTACTTC,CASSPSGQGGEQYF
few,TRBD2,15,TRBV19,TRBJ2-2,TGTGCCAGTAGTATGAACGCGGGGGTCCCCGGGGAGCTGTTTTTT,CASSMNAGVPGELFF
.,TRBD1,16,TRBV30,TRBJ2-7,TGTGCCTGGATCCCTCTCCGGGACAGGAGTTCTTACGAGCAGTACTTC,CAWIPLRDRSSYEQYF
.,TRBD2,15,TRBV10-3,TRBJ2-7,TGTGCCATCAGGACAAAACTAGCGGGGCACTACGAGCAGTACTTC,CAIRTKLAGHYEQYF
many,.,14,TRBV2,TRBJ1-2,TGTGCCAGCAGAGGTTGGACGGGCATCTATGGCTACACCTTC,CASRGWTGIYGYTF
once,TRBD1,14,TRBV28,TRBJ1-2,TGTGCCAGCAGTCTGACAGGGGCGAACTATGGCTACACCTTC,CASSLTGANYGYTF
.,.,13,TRBV30,TRBJ1-4,TGTGCCTGCCGGGACCTTCCTAATGAAAAACTGTTTTTT,CACRDLPNEKLFF
.,TRBD1,14,TRBV6-5,TRBJ1-2,TGTGCCAGCACCTTGGGACAGGCGCAATATGGCTACACCTTC,CASTLGQAQYGYTF
.,TRBD2,16,TRBV7-3,TRBJ2-3,TGTGCCAGCAGCCCACAGCTAGCGGGGGGGAGGGATACGCAGTATTTT,CASSPQLAGGRDTQYF
.,TRBD1,14,TRBV19,TRBJ2-3,TGTGCCAGTAGTTCCCCAGGGGGCCTAGATACGCAGTATTTT,CASSSPGGLDTQYF
.,.,17,TRBV30,TRBJ2-6,TGTGCCTGGAGGCTAGACAGGAAGAGACTCGGGGCCAACGTCCTGACTTTC,CAWRLDRKRLGANVLTF
once,.,13,TRBV9,TRBJ2-1,TGTGCCAGCAGCGCCCGCTATTACAATGAGCAGTTCTTC,CASSARYYNEQFF
.,TRBD2,16,TRBV7-2,TRBJ2-5,TGTGCCAGCAGCCCGCTGCTAGCGGGAGGGTTAGAGACCCAGTACTTC,CASSPLLAGGLETQYF
.,.,13,TRBV7-2,TRBJ2-4,TGTGCCAGCAGCTTGGGTCCGGAAAACATTCAGTACTTC,CASSLGPENIQYF
.,TRBD1,18,TRBV4-1,TRBJ1-1,TGCGCCAGCAGCCAAGAAGGGCAGGGGGACAGAATAGTCACTGAAGCTTTCTTT,CASSQEGQGDRIVTEAFF
.,.,13,TRBV18,TRBJ2-7,TGTGCCAGCTCACCGGGGCCCACCTACGAGCAGTACTTC,CASSPGPTYEQYF
.,.,14,TRBV15,TRBJ1-5,TGTGCCACCAGCAGAGATCAGGGGAATCAGCCCCAGCATTTT,CATSRDQGNQPQHF
.,.,14,TRBV5-6,TRBJ1-6,TGTGCCAGCAGCCTCGGAGGGGCCAATTCACCCCTCCACTTT,CASSLGGANSPLHF
.,.,13,TRBV5-1,TRBJ1-1,TGCGCCAGCAGCACCGGACAGTCCCGCCAAGCTTTCTTT,CASSTGQSRQAFF